A selection of T cell receptor beta chains follows, all from one sample in a study of cytotoxic CD8 clonotypes in ibrutinib-treated CLL. Sequenced by immunoSEQ multiplex PCR; TCRdb stores in-frame clones only, minus some. The sample includes about 200,000 clones, approximately 75% of them seen just once. Sequencing was performed on PBMCs, taken after 12 months of ibrutinib treatment. These receptors came from a human donor with chronic lymphocytic leukemia. Both conserved end residues are part of each CDR3. A D gene is named only where the DNA matches it firmly. Expanded clones get a size class; other rows say once, few or many, or leave the size out.

clone size | J gene | D gene | V gene | CDR3 protein | CDR3 DNA
- | TRBJ2-5 | - | TRBV5-4 | CASSGLGYQGETQYF | TGTGCCAGCAGCGGCCTGGGATATCAGGGGGAGACCCAGTACTTC
few | TRBJ2-1 | - | TRBV28 | CASSLNEQFF | TGTGCCAGCAGTTTGAATGAGCAGTTCTTC
- | TRBJ2-3 | TRBD2 | TRBV7-3 | CASTHLGGSTDTQYF | TGTGCCAGCACCCACCTGGGCGGGAGTACAGATACGCAGTATTTT
- | TRBJ1-5 | - | TRBV2 | CASSEATGFQPQHF | TGTGCCAGCAGTGAAGCTACGGGGTTTCAGCCCCAGCATTTT
once | TRBJ2-2 | TRBD1 | TRBV5-5 | CASSLYRGQARANTGELFF | TGTGCCAGCAGCTTGTACAGGGGGCAAGCAAGAGCGAACACCGGGGAGCTGTTTTTT
- | TRBJ1-2 | - | TRBV30 | CAWSPTRDLILGYTF | TGTGCCTGGAGCCCAACCAGGGACCTAATTCTTGGCTACACCTTC
- | TRBJ2-1 | - | TRBV2 | CASRTMNEQFF | TGTGCCAGCAGGACTATGAATGAGCAGTTCTTC
- | TRBJ2-2 | TRBD2 | TRBV5-1 | CASSRLAGRTGELFF | TGCGCCAGCAGCCGACTAGCGGGAAGAACCGGGGAGCTGTTTTTT
- | TRBJ2-1 | TRBD1 | TRBV18 | CASFPGQGRNEQFF | TGTGCCAGCTTTCCGGGACAGGGGCGGAATGAGCAGTTCTTC
- | TRBJ1-1 | - | TRBV5-1 | CASSLGAGRNTEAFF | TGCGCCAGCAGCTTGGGGGCAGGGCGGAACACTGAAGCTTTCTTT
- | TRBJ2-7 | TRBD1 | TRBV7-9 | CASSFNRQGFGEQYF | TGTGCCAGCAGCTTCAATCGACAGGGGTTTGGCGAGCAGTACTTC
- | TRBJ1-6 | - | TRBV19 | CASSNPGTGAAPLHF | TGTGCCAGTAGCAACCCCGGGACGGGGGCGGCACCCCTCCACTTT
- | TRBJ2-1 | TRBD2 | TRBV5-1 | CASTLLAGGSNEQFF | TGCGCCAGCACCTTACTAGCGGGAGGGTCAAATGAGCAGTTCTTC
- | TRBJ2-7 | - | TRBV6-5 | CASSQGPSSYEQYF | TGTGCCAGCAGCCAGGGACCGAGCTCCTACGAGCAGTACTTC
many | TRBJ2-7 | TRBD1 | TRBV12-5 | CASGLGQPPYEQYF | TGTGCTAGTGGACTGGGACAGCCTCCCTACGAGCAGTACTTC
once | TRBJ2-1 | TRBD2 | TRBV5-1 | CASSLPGTSVYNEQFF | TGCGCCAGCAGCTTACCCGGGACTAGCGTCTACAATGAGCAGTTCTTC
- | TRBJ2-2 | TRBD2 | TRBV11-2 | CASSPSGNELFF | TGTGCCAGCAGCCCTAGCGGAAATGAGCTGTTTTTT
- | TRBJ1-2 | TRBD1 | TRBV28 | CASSSLGQDQAGYTF | TGTGCCAGCAGTTCCCTCGGACAGGATCAAGCTGGCTACACCTTC
- | TRBJ1-4 | - | TRBV19 | CASSIGHSSNEKLFF | TGTGCCAGTAGTATAGGGCACAGCTCTAATGAAAAACTGTTTTTT
- | TRBJ2-7 | TRBD1 | TRBV4-1 | CASSRTGTGAYEQYF | TGCGCCAGCAGCCGAACCGGGACAGGGGCCTACGAGCAGTACTTC
- | TRBJ2-7 | TRBD2 | TRBV6-1 | CASSEGGRTYEQYF | TGTGCCAGCAGTGAAGGCGGGAGGACCTACGAGCAGTACTTC
- | TRBJ2-7 | - | TRBV6-5 | CASGRGDYEQYF | TGTGCCAGCGGTAGAGGGGACTACGAGCAGTACTTC
- | TRBJ1-2 | TRBD1 | TRBV11-2 | CASSLVGQGAIGYTF | TGTGCCAGCAGCTTAGTCGGACAGGGGGCTATTGGCTACACCTTC
- | TRBJ2-7 | TRBD2 | TRBV18 | CASSPGLAYEQYF | TGTGCCAGCTCACCCGGACTAGCCTACGAGCAGTACTTC
once | TRBJ2-7 | - | TRBV11-3 | CASSPREYPGEQYF | TGTGCCAGCAGCCCCAGAGAATACCCGGGCGAGCAGTACTTC
- | TRBJ2-1 | TRBD2 | TRBV4-1 | CASSQDPSGYYNEQFF | TGCGCCAGCAGCCAAGACCCTAGCGGTTATTACAATGAGCAGTTCTTC
- | TRBJ1-2 | TRBD1 | TRBV7-9 | CASSLGQGNYGYAF | TGTGCCAGCAGCTTGGGACAGGGGAACTATGGCTACGCCTTC
- | TRBJ1-2 | TRBD1 | TRBV5-1 | CASSDRGNYGYTF | TGCGCCAGCAGCGACAGGGGAAACTATGGCTACACCTTC
- | TRBJ1-1 | - | TRBV28 | CASSYGVGPGPRENTEAFF | TGTGCCAGCAGTTATGGGGTGGGGCCTGGGCCCAGGGAGAACACTGAAGCTTTCTTT
- | TRBJ2-7 | - | TRBV5-6 | CASSPGTYEQYF | TGTGCCAGCAGCCCGGGGACCTACGAGCAGTACTTC
- | TRBJ2-7 | - | TRBV9 | CASSVENTGWYEQYF | TGTGCCAGCAGCGTAGAGAATACAGGGTGGTACGAGCAGTACTTC
once | TRBJ2-6 | - | TRBV19 | CASSPFAGANVLTF | TGTGCCAGTAGTCCCTTTGCCGGGGCCAACGTCCTGACTTTC
- | TRBJ2-3 | TRBD2 | TRBV7-9 | CASSQTSDTQYF | TGTGCCAGCAGCCAGACTAGCGATACGCAGTATTTT
- | TRBJ2-1 | TRBD1 | TRBV5-1 | CASSSAGTGNEQFF | TGCGCCAGCAGCTCGGCCGGGACAGGCAATGAGCAGTTCTTC
- | TRBJ2-6 | - | TRBV2 | CARWGWPGANVLTF | TGTGCCAGATGGGGCTGGCCTGGGGCCAACGTCCTGACTTTC
- | TRBJ1-2 | - | TRBV18 | CASSAMGLDYGYTF | TGTGCCAGCTCAGCGATGGGACTCGATTATGGCTACACCTTC
- | TRBJ2-5 | TRBD2 | TRBV23-1 | CASSQSVYEREKSQYF | TGCGCCAGCAGTCAATCCGTTTATGAGCGGGAGAAATCCCAGTACTTC
- | TRBJ2-1 | - | TRBV19 | CASSIRKATYNEQFF | TGTGCCAGTAGTATCCGGAAGGCTACCTACAATGAGCAGTTCTTC
few | TRBJ2-3 | - | TRBV18 | CASSLQGGCTDTQYF | TGTGCCAGCTCGCTCCAGGGGGGGTGCACAGATACGCAGTATTTT
- | TRBJ2-3 | - | TRBV7-2 | CASSLAFGKTQYF | TGTGCCAGCAGCTTAGCCTTCGGGAAAACGCAGTATTTT
- | TRBJ2-7 | TRBD2 | TRBV11-2 | CASSLVGLAGAWSYEQYF | TGTGCCAGCAGCTTAGTGGGACTAGCGGGAGCTTGGTCCTACGAGCAGTACTTC
- | TRBJ2-7 | - | TRBV9 | CASSVASSYEQYF | TGTGCCAGCAGCGTGGCGAGCTCCTACGAGCAGTACTTC
- | TRBJ1-2 | TRBD1 | TRBV19 | CASGPGGHYGYTF | TGTGCCAGCGGCCCAGGGGGCCACTATGGCTACACCTTC